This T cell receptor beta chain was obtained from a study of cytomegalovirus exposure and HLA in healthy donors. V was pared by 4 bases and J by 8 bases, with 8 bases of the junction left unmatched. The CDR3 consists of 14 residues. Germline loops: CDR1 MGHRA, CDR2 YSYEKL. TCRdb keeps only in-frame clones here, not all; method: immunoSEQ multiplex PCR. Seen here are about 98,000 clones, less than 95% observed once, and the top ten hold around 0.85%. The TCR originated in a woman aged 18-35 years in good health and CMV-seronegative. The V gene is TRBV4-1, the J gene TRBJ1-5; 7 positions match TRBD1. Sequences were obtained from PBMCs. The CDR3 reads CASSRDRAEEPQHF. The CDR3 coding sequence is TGCGCCAGCAGCCGAGACAGGGCGGAAGAGCCCCAGCATTTT.